This TCR beta chain was sequenced for a study of identical twins. General study results and limits: Cord blood's abundant beta clonotypes had fewer insertions, unlike memory repertoires.

Healthy Caucasians provided all donations. CDR3 size: 14 residues. Germline values: CDR1 SNHLY, CDR2 FYNNEI. The V end was cut by 7 bases, the J end by 6 bases, with 13 bases between. Template switching introduced a universal primer site, and the cDNA bore unique molecular identifiers. MiXCR, run by TCRdb on the 5' RACE reads, gives a single entry per CDR3 protein. Here the sample spans about 530,000 distinct CDR3 sequences, approximately 20% being singletons. Note on this clonotype: Its specificity is not known.

This sample was shared with a second study, whose subject was yellow fever vaccine responses in identical twins. That source adds: On the reported evidence, twins' vaccine T cell responses seemed partly convergent and partly personalized.

This clonotype was sampled from a woman under 30 in good health. The chain links TRBV2 to TRBJ1-6; TRBD1 might be the D (6 bases). The material sequenced was CD4+ T cells sorted from blood. CDR3 DNA: TGTGCCAGCACCCTTAGGACAGTTAATTCACCCCTCCACTTT. It encodes CASTLRTVNSPLHF. The variable domain in full, with the rest retrieved from reference TRBV2 and TRBJ1-6, is EPEVTQTPSHQVTQMGQEVILRCVPISNHLYFYWYRQILGQKVEFLVSFYNNEISEKSEIFDDQFSVERPDGSNFTLKIRSTKLEDSAMYFCASTLRTVNSPLHFGNGTRLTVT.